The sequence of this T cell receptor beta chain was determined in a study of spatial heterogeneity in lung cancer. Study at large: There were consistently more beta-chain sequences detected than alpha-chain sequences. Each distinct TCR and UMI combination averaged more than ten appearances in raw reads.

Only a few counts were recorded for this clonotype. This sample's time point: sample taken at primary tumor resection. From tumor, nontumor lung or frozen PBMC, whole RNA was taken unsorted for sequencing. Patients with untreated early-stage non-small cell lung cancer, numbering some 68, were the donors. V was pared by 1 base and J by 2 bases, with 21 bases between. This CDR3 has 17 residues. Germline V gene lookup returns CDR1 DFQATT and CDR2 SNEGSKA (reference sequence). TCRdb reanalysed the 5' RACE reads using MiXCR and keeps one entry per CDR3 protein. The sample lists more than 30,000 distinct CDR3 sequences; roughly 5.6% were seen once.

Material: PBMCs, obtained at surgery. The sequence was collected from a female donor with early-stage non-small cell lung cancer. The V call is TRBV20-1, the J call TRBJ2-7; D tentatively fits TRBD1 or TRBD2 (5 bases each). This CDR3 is CSARGEFEGAGPYEQYF. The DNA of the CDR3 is TGCAGTGCTAGAGGGGAGTTTGAGGGTGCAGGGCCCTACGAGCAGTACTTC.